The text below deals with one T cell receptor (beta chain). Its binding antigen is unknown. There are no base qualities to consult, and no much larger clone falls within one base. The entry originates in a study of lymphopenia after photon versus proton radiotherapy (dated by TCRdb to about 2019). About the study as a whole: Photon and proton radiation therapy were compared by the study for their immunological effects in patients with gastrointestinal tumors who developed high-grade lymphopenia. The 15 to 25 patients in the cohort had gastrointestinal tumors, were treated with either photon or proton therapy, and subsequently developed lymphopenia. The goal of the study was to describe how the two radiation modalities differ in their effects on the immune system.

Libraries were prepared through the immunoSEQ multiplex PCR assay. T cell repertoires were profiled with deep sequencing of rearranged TCR beta loci together with multiparametric flow cytometry. TCRdb retrieved this table from immuneACCESS and kept in-frame rearrangements only. Not all clones are present; in checked studies, unresolved V genes account for under half, and no reason is known for the remainder. The sample contains roughly 30,000 clones, approximately 93% of them found a single time. The ten top clones hold roughly 0.71% of the sample. What the authors observed across the whole study: Across the cohort, a larger post-nadir drop in TCR diversity was inversely correlated with overall survival time among patients who died. After the lymphocyte count nadir, photon-treated repertoires showed oligoclonal expansion, especially of CD8+ Temra cells, which drove the drop in diversity. The authors looked at the survival association only in patients who died, and they framed better survival with proton therapy as a possibility rather than a demonstrated result. During treatment, patients who received photon therapy lost naive T cells and TCR diversity and gained effector/memory populations, whereas patients who received proton therapy remained relatively stable.

CDR1 and CDR2 are drawn from the germline V gene: SGHTA, FQGNSA. The cysteine opens and the phenylalanine closes a CDR3 of 15 amino acids. Only the CDR3 region is kept as DNA, spanning 45 bases read in frame from base 1. The junction shows trimming of 7 bases on V and 2 bases on J, plus 12 bases between the germline ends. This receptor was identified in a woman between 50 and 59 years old with cholangiocarcinoma. The rearranged segments are TRBV7-2 and TRBJ2-6; TRBD1 could be the D gene, as 6 bases match. The sample here was peripheral blood, taken from a patient treated with photon-based radiotherapy. CDR3 loop: CASILPGAGANVLTF. The DNA is TGTGCCAGCATCCTTCCAGGGGCTGGGGCCAACGTCCTGACTTTC. Extended through the reference TRBV7-2 and TRBJ2-6 proteins, this CDR3 yields the full variable domain: GAGVSQSPSNKVTEKGKDVELRCDPISGHTALYWYRQSLGQGLEFLIYFQGNSAPDKSGLPSDRFSAERTGGSVSTLTIQRTQQEDSAVYLCASILPGAGANVLTFGAGSRLTVL.